This is a list of T cell receptor beta chains from one sample in a study of blood T cell repertoires in COVID-19. Only in-frame clones appear in the TCRdb table, and some are missing; sequencing was by immunoSEQ multiplex PCR. The sample yields about 170,000 clones, less than 90% seen once. Sample: PBMCs or T cells enriched from blood (not recorded which). The receptors here all came from a human donor with acute COVID-19. The donor label of this sample is uncertain. Both conserved end residues are part of each CDR3. The D gene is left open where the match is weak. The listing skips clone size in some rows; elsewhere it reads once, few, many or a size class.

j_gene | d_gene | v_gene | abundance | CDR3nt | CDR3aa
TRBJ1-1 | TRBD1 | TRBV5-5 | . | TGTGCCAGCAGCCCTGACAGGGGAAACACTGAAGCTTTCTTT | CASSPDRGNTEAFF
TRBJ2-1 | TRBD1 | TRBV12-3/TRBV12-4 | . | TGTGCCAGCAGTGGACAGGGTCGAGATGAGCAGTTCTTC | CASSGQGRDEQFF
TRBJ1-2 | . | TRBV4-2 | . | TGTGCCAGCAGCCAAGATTTAAGGTGGGGGGTGGGTGGCTACACCTTC | CASSQDLRWGVGGYTF
TRBJ1-2 | . | TRBV19 | . | TGTGCCAGTACCCTTTCCGGGGGTGCGTATGGCTACACCTTC | CASTLSGGAYGYTF
TRBJ1-6 | TRBD1 | TRBV7-2 | . | TGTGCCAGCAGCTTAGTAGGTCAGGGGGATTCACCCCTCCACTTT | CASSLVGQGDSPLHF
TRBJ2-2 | TRBD2 | TRBV19 | . | TGTGCCAGTAGCCTCGGCCGACTAGCGGGGAACACCGGGGAGCTGTTTTTT | CASSLGRLAGNTGELFF
TRBJ2-3 | TRBD1 | TRBV2 | . | TGTGCCAGCAGCCCCGGACAGGGGTACACAGATACGCAGTATTTT | CASSPGQGYTDTQYF
TRBJ1-5 | TRBD1 | TRBV18 | . | TGTGCCAGCTCACCGAGACAGGGCCGCAATCAGCCCCAGCATTTT | CASSPRQGRNQPQHF
TRBJ1-2 | . | TRBV2 | once | TGTGCCAGAGGACAGACCTATGGCTACACCTTC | CARGQTYGYTF
TRBJ1-1 | TRBD1 | TRBV4-2 | few | TGTGCCAGCAGCCAGCATCAGATCTGGGGGACAGTGAACACTGAAGCTTTCTTT | CASSQHQIWGTVNTEAFF
TRBJ1-1 | . | TRBV5-1 | . | TGCGCCAGCAGCTTGGGACAGGTGGGGATGAACACTGAAGCTTTCTTT | CASSLGQVGMNTEAFF
TRBJ2-1 | . | TRBV6-5 | . | TGTGCCAGCAGTTTCCAGGGGAACTCCTACAATGAGCAGTTCTTC | CASSFQGNSYNEQFF
TRBJ2-6 | TRBD1 | TRBV4-1 | once | TGCGCCAGCACCCTCTCCGGGACAGGGGGCCCGCCGACTTTC | CASTLSGTGGPPTF
TRBJ2-1 | . | TRBV9 | . | TGTGCCAGCAGCCCAGTCTCCGGGGCCTACAATGAGCAGTTCTTC | CASSPVSGAYNEQFF
TRBJ2-3 | TRBD1 | TRBV6-5 | . | TGTGCCAGCAGACCGGGACAGGGTGGGGATACGCAGTATTTT | CASRPGQGGDTQYF
TRBJ1-4 | . | TRBV19 | . | TGTGCCAGTAATGGGGGCCTGGGTGAAAAACTGTTTTTT | CASNGGLGEKLFF
TRBJ2-2 | TRBD2 | TRBV10-3 | . | TGTGCCATCAGGGAGCGGGGGGGCCACACCGGGGAGCTGTTTTTT | CAIRERGGHTGELFF
TRBJ2-5 | . | TRBV6-5 | . | TGTGCCAGCAGTCCATACAGGGGGGGGGAGACCCAGTACTTC | CASSPYRGGETQYF
TRBJ1-6 | . | TRBV27 | . | TGTGCCAGCACCCCTGGGAGGGGGAATTCACCCCTCCACTTT | CASTPGRGNSPLHF
TRBJ2-1 | TRBD2 | TRBV5-1 | few | TGCGCCAGCAGCTTATGGACTAGCGGCTACAATGAGCAGTTCTTC | CASSLWTSGYNEQFF
TRBJ1-4 | TRBD1 | TRBV18 | . | TGTGCCAGCTCACCACGACAGGGGAAAAATGAAAAACTGTTTTTT | CASSPRQGKNEKLFF
TRBJ2-7 | TRBD1 | TRBV4-1 | . | TGCGCCAGCAGCCAAGACGGCAGGGGGCTATACGAGCAGTACTTC | CASSQDGRGLYEQYF
TRBJ1-5 | . | TRBV7-9 | . | TGTGCCAGCAGCCCTGCTGGGGGCCTCAATCAGCCCCAGCATTTT | CASSPAGGLNQPQHF
TRBJ1-1 | TRBD1 | TRBV19 | . | TGTGCCAGTAGTACCGGACAGGGAATAGGGACTGAAGCTTTCTTT | CASSTGQGIGTEAFF
TRBJ1-4 | . | TRBV5-1 | . | TGCGCCAGCAGCTTACAGAGCTCTAATGAAAAACTGTTTTTT | CASSLQSSNEKLFF
TRBJ2-7 | . | TRBV6-5 | . | TGTGCCAGCAGCGCCTACGAGCAGTACTTC | CASSAYEQYF
TRBJ1-1 | . | TRBV6-5 | . | TGTGCCAGCAGCGGGAGGGGGGGGGACACTGAAGCTTTCTTT | CASSGRGGDTEAFF
TRBJ1-2 | . | TRBV19 | . | TGTGCCAGTATGAGCGGGTGGGGCACTAACTATGGCTACACCTTC | CASMSGWGTNYGYTF
TRBJ2-7 | . | TRBV6-2/TRBV6-3 | few | TGTGCCAGCAGTCTTCGGTGGAGCTACGAGCAGTACTTC | CASSLRWSYEQYF
TRBJ2-3 | TRBD2 | TRBV19 | . | TGTGCCAGTAGTATTGGGGGGGGGTCCACAGATACGCAGTATTTT | CASSIGGGSTDTQYF
TRBJ1-4 | . | TRBV4-1 | . | TGCGCCAGCGAGGGACTAACCCGTGAAAAACTGTTTTTT | CASEGLTREKLFF
TRBJ2-2 | . | TRBV2 | . | TGTGCCAGCAAAGCCAGCGAATACACCGGGGAGCTGTTTTTT | CASKASEYTGELFF
TRBJ1-1 | . | TRBV6-5 | . | TGTGCCAGCAGGAGACTACGAGGTGAAGCTTTCTTT | CASRRLRGEAFF
TRBJ2-2 | . | TRBV4-1 | . | TGCGCCAGCAGCCAGGGGACGGGGGACACCGGGGAGCTGTTTTTT | CASSQGTGDTGELFF
TRBJ1-2 | . | TRBV19 | . | TGTGCCAGTAGCACGGACTGGACTCCGGACGGTGGCTACACCTTC | CASSTDWTPDGGYTF
TRBJ1-1 | . | TRBV24-1 | once | TGTGCCACCAGTGATTCAAGAGACACTGAAGCTTTCTTT | CATSDSRDTEAFF
TRBJ2-7 | TRBD2 | TRBV18 | . | TGTGCCAGCTCACCACAGGCTAGCGGGAATACCTACGAGCAGTACTTC | CASSPQASGNTYEQYF
TRBJ1-2 | . | TRBV27 | few | TGTGCCAGCACCCGGGCAGGGTCACAGGGCTACACCTTC | CASTRAGSQGYTF
TRBJ2-7 | . | TRBV19 | . | TGTGCCAGGACAGATAACGAGCAGTACTTC | CARTDNEQYF
TRBJ1-4 | TRBD1 | TRBV15 | . | TGTGCCACCAGCAGAGTCATGACAGGGGCAACTAATGAAAAACTGTTTTTT | CATSRVMTGATNEKLFF